Below are 9 T cell receptor beta chains sequenced from a single sample in a study of T cells expressing NK-cell markers (dated by TCRdb to the early 2020s). Library preparation employed 5' RACE. This sample was sequenced with an Illumina HiSeq 2000. The reads underwent TCRdb reprocessing, giving one record for each CDR3 protein sequence and no DNA. This sample's clone table shows 150,000 to 180,000 distinct CDR3 sequences. Around a third of the sample belongs to the ten largest clones. Sequenced input: blood T cells: a sorted CD56 or NKG2C T cell subset, CD4+ or CD8+ T cells, or bulk PBMC T cells (not recorded which). The receptors here all came from a woman aged 45-65 years in good health. Donor details come from another sample of the same person, matched by shared clones.

The CDR3 loop is CASSFGQPNEQFF. The chain couples TRBV6-5 to TRBJ2-1; TCRdb returns TRBD1, unconfirmable since there is no DNA. CDR3 length: 13 residues. CDR1 is MNHEY and CDR2 is SVGAGI in the germline V gene.

V gene TRBV11-2 combines with J gene TRBJ2-3; TCRdb proposes TRBD2, but this gene call is untestable without DNA. CDR1 is SGHAT, CDR2 FQNNGV, per germline. The CDR3 has 13 residues. The CDR3 reads CASSSGGTDTQYF.

This chain links TRBV20-1 with TRBJ2-1; the D call of TRBD2 rests on TCRdb alone, since no DNA is present to check it. Germline CDR1 and CDR2: DFQATT and SNEGSKA (reference sequence). The CDR3 loop spans 17 amino acids. CDR3: CSARIRLAGGSYNEQFF.

The gene calls are TRBV13 and TRBJ2-7; the D gene TCRdb calls, TRBD2, cannot be checked with no DNA. The germline V gene has CDR1 PRHDT and CDR2 FYEKMQ (reference sequence). The CDR3 has 13 residues. The CDR3 spells CASSSGLFYEQYF.

CDR3 protein: CATSDLAGGSTDTQYF. This chain uses TRBV24-1 with TRBJ2-3; there is no DNA to check the TCRdb D call of TRBD2. The germline V gene has CDR1 KGHDR and CDR2 SFDVKD. The CDR3 is 16 residues long.

V and J are TRBV13 and TRBJ1-1. The CDR3 covers 13 residues. Germline-derived CDR1 and CDR2 are PRHDT and FYEKMQ (reference sequence). The chain's CDR3 is CASSSRLNTEAFF.

The V and J genes are TRBV7-9 and TRBJ2-2; TCRdb's D gene call, TRBD2, goes unchecked for lack of DNA. The CDR3 runs to 16 residues. The V gene's germline CDR1 is SEHNR and CDR2 FQNEAQ (reference sequence). The CDR3 protein is CASSFIGLDDGGELFF.

The CDR3 reads CASGGGWDEQFF. V usage is TRBV9 and J usage is TRBJ2-1; the TCRdb D gene call, TRBD1, has no DNA to confirm it. From germline, CDR1 is SGDLS and CDR2 YYNGEE. CDR3 length equals 12 residues. The full variable domain, rest sourced from reference TRBV9 and TRBJ2-1, is DSGVTQTPKHLITATGQRVTLRCSPRSGDLSVYWYQQSLDQGLQFLIQYYNGEERAKGNILERFSAQQFPDLHSELNLSSLELGDSALYFCASGGGWDEQFFGPGTRLTVL.

The V gene is TRBV30, the J gene TRBJ2-2; absent DNA, TCRdb's TRBD1 call cannot be checked. The CDR3 runs to 16 residues. CDR1 is GTSNPN and CDR2 is SVGIG in the germline V gene (reference sequence). CDR3 sequence reads: CAWSVVPGANTGELFF.